This T cell receptor (beta chain) originates from a study of blood T cell repertoires in COVID-19. Study-wide context: The cDNA or gDNA used as material had been derived from T cells, B-cell-depleted T cells, or PBMCs.

The CDR3 spans 14 residues. The germline CDR1 and CDR2 sequences are MNHEY and SMNVEV (reference sequence). Losses at the gene ends were 5 bases for V and 5 bases for J; bases not matched to a gene: 9. Assay used: immunoSEQ multiplex PCR; TCRdb lists only in-frame clones, some missing. The sample contains 200,000 to 250,000 clones, less than 85% of which appear only once. The chain uses TRBV27 and TRBJ2-7, with 7 bases identical to TRBD1. Sequencing used peripheral blood. The TCR originated in a woman in her sixties or seventies with acute or convalescent COVID-19. The CDR3 DNA sequence: TGTGCCAGCAGTAAAACAGGGGAAGGGGACGAGCAGTACTTC. Encoded protein: CASSKTGEGDEQYF.